This T cell receptor (beta chain) appears in the sequencing data of a study of cytomegalovirus exposure and HLA in healthy donors. Trimming pared 1 base from V and 2 bases from J, leaving 5 bases between. CDR1 SGHKS and CDR2 YYEKEE come from the germline V gene (reference sequence). This CDR3 has 13 residues. Researchers ran the PCR with 60 Vbeta and 13 Jbeta primers. The assay was immunoSEQ multiplex PCR, and TCRdb's table has in-frame clones only and misses some. The sample holds 150,000 to 200,000 clones, around 82% seen once. The chain couples TRBV5-5 to TRBJ2-3; D call uncertain. The sample comprised PBMCs. This sequence was found in a man aged 40-55 years in good health and CMV-seronegative. The CDR3 region is CASSLQLTDTQYF. DNA of the CDR3: TGTGCCAGCAGCTTGCAACTCACAGATACGCAGTATTTT.